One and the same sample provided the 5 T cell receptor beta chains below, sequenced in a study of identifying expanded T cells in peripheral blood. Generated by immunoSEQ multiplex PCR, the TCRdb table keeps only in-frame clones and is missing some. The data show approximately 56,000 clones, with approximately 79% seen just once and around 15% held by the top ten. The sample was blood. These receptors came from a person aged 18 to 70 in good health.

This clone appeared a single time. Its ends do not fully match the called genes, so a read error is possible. CDR3 residues: CASREAGGSYNEQFF. DNA for the CDR3: TGTGCCAGCAGGGAAGCGGGGGGGTCCTACAATGAGCAGTTCTTC. This sequence joins TRBV6-1 and TRBJ2-1; 10 nucleotides agree with TRBD2. Germline V gene sequence: CDR1 MNHNS, CDR2 SASEGT. CDR3 length: 15 residues.

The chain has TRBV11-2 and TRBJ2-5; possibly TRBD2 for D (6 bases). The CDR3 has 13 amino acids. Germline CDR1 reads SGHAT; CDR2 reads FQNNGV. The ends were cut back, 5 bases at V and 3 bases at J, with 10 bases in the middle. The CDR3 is CASSRDLKETQYF. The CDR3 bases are TGTGCCAGCAGCCGGGACTTAAAAGAGACCCAGTACTTC.

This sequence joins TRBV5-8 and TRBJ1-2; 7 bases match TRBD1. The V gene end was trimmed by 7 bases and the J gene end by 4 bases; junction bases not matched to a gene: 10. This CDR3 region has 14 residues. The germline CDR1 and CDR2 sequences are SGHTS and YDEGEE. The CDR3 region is CASGRQGNIYGYTF. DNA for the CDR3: TGTGCCAGCGGCAGACAGGGAAATATCTATGGCTACACCTTC.

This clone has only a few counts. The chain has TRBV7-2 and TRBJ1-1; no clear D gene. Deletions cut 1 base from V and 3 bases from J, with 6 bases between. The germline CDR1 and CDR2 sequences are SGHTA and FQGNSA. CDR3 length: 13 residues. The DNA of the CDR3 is TGTGCCAGCAGCTTAGTTGGGTACACTGAAGCTTTCTTT. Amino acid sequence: CASSLVGYTEAFF.

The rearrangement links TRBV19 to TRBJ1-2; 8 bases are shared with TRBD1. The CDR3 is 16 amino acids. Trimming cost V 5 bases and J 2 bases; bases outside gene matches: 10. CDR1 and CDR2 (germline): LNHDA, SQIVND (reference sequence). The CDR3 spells CASSLGRQGPNYGYTF. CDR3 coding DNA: TGTGCCAGTAGTCTAGGTCGACAGGGGCCAAACTATGGCTACACCTTC.